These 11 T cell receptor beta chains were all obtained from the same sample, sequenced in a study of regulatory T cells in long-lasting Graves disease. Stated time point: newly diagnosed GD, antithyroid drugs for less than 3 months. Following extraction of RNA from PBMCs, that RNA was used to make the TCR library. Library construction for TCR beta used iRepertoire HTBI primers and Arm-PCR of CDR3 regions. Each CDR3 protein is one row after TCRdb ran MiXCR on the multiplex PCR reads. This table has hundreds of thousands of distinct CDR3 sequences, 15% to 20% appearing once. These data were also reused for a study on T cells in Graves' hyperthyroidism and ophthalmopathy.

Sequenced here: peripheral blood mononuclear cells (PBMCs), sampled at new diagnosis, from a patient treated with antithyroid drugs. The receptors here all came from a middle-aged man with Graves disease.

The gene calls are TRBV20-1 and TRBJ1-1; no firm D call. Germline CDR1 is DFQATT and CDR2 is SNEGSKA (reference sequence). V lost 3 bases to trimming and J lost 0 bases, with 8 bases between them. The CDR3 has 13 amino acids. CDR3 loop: CSASDGLNTEAFF. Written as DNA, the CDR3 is TGCAGTGCTAGTGACGGGTTGAACACTGAAGCTTTCTTT.

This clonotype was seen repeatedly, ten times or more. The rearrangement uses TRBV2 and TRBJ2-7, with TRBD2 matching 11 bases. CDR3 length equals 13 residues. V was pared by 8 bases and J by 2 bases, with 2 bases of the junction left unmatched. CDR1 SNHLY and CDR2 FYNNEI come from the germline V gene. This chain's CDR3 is CASVSGGAYEQYF. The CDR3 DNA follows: TGTGCCAGCGTTAGCGGGGGGGCCTACGAGCAGTACTTC.

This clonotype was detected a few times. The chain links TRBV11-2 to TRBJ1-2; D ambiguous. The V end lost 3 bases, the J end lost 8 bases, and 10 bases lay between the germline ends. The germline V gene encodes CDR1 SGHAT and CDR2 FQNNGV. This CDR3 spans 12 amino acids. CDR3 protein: CASSLGEAGYTF. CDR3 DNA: TGTGCCAGCAGCTTGGGCGAAGCGGGCTACACCTTC.

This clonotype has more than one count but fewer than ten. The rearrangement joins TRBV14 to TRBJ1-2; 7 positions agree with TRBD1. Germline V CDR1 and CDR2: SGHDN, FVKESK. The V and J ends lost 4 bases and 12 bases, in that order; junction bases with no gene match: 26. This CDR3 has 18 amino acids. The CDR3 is CASSPTRSPDRDNRGHTF. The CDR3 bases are TGTGCCAGCAGCCCCACGCGGAGTCCAGACAGGGATAATCGGGGCCACACCTTC.

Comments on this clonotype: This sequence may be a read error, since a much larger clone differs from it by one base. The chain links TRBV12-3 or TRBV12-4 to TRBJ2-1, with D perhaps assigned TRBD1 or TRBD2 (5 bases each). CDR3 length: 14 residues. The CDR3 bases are TGTGCCAGCAGTTGGGGGTGGTTAAACAATGAGCGGTTCTTC. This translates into CASSWGWLNNERFF.

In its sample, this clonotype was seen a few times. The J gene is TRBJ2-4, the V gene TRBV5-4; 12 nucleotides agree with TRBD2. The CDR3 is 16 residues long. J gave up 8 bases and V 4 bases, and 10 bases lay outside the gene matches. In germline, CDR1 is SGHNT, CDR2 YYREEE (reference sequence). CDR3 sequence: CASSPLAGGLMDIQYF. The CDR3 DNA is TGTGCCAGCAGCCCTCTAGCGGGGGGGCTCATGGACATTCAGTACTTC.

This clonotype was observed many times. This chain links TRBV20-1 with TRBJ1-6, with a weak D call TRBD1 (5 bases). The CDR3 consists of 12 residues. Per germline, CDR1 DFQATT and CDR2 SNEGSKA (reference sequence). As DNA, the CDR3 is TGCGGCTCTGGGCAGGGAAATTCACCCCTCCACTTT. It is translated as CGSGQGNSPLHF.

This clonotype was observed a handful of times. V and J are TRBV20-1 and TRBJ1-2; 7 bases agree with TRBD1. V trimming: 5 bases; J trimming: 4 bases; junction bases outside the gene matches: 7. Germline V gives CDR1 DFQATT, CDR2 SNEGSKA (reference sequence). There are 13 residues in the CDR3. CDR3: CSAPFRDSYGYTF. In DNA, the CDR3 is TGCAGTGCTCCCTTCCGGGACAGCTATGGCTACACCTTC.

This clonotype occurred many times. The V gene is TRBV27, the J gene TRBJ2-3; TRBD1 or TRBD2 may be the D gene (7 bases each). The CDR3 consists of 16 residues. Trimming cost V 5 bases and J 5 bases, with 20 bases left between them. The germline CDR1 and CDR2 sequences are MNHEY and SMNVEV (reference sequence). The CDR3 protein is CASSVPGRGRGDTQYF. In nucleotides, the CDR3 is TGTGCCAGCAGTGTCCCGGGGAGGGGGCGAGGAGATACGCAGTATTTT.

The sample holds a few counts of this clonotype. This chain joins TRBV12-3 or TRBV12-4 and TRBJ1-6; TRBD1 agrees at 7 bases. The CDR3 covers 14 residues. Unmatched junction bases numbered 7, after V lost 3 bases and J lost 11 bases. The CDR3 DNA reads TGTGCCAGCAGTTTTTCAGGGGGAGGGACACCCCTCCACTTT. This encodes CASSFSGGGTPLHF.

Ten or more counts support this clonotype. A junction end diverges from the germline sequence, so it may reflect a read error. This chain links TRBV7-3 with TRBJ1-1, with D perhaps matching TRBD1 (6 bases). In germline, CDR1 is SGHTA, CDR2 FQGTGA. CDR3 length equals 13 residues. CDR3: CASSSQGPTEAFF. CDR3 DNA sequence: TGTGCCAGCAGCTCACAGGGTCCCACTGAAGCCTTCTTT. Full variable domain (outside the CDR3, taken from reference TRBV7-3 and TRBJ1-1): GAGVSQTPSNKVTEKGKYVELRCDPISGHTALYWYRQSLGQGPEFLIYFQGTGAADDSGLPNDRFFAVRPEGSVSTLKIQRTERGDSAVYLCASSSQGPTEAFFGQGTRLTVV.